This paragraph covers one TCR beta chain sequence. What it binds is not known. The sample comes from a study of cytomegalovirus exposure and HLA in healthy donors. Findings of the study overall: The study listed around 150 cytomegalovirus-associated TCR beta chains. A later analysis reportedly found that, within productive TCRs, an Asian-associated ancestry cluster had fewer N-insertions than the mean observed across the approximately 700 donors.

The study ran its PCR with 60 Vbeta and 13 Jbeta primers. This table comes from immunoSEQ multiplex PCR, and its TCRdb copy is limited to in-frame clones, with some not included. Of under 250,000 clones in the sample, about 75% were seen once. V dropped 1 base and J dropped 4; count of bases not matched to a gene: 7. The V gene's germline CDR1 is SGHRS and CDR2 YFSETQ. The CDR3 length is 15 residues. The chain couples TRBV5-1 to TRBJ1-1; 7 nucleotides agree with TRBD1. Sequencing was done on a sample of PBMCs. This sequence originates from a male donor in good health and CMV-seronegative. CDR3 region: CASSLTTGRTTEAFF. DNA of the CDR3: TGCGCCAGCAGCTTGACGACAGGGCGGACCACTGAAGCTTTCTTT.